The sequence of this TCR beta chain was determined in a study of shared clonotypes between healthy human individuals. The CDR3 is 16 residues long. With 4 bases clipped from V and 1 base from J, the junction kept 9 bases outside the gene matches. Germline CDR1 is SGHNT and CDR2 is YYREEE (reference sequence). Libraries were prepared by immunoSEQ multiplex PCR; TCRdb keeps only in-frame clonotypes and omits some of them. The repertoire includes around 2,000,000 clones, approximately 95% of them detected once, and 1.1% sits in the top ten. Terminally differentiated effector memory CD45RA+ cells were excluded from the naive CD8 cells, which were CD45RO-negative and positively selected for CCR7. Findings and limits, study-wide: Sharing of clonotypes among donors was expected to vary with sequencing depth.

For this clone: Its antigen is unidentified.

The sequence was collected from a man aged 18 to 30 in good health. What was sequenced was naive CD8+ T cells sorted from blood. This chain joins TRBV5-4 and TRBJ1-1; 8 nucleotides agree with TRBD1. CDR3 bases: TGTGCCAGCAGCGGGTGGGACAGGAGTACGAACACTGAAGCTTTCTTT. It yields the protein CASSGWDRSTNTEAFF.